Here is one T cell receptor beta chain with its context. No antigen is known for it. Qualities for individual bases were not recorded, and no much larger clone is one base off. Taken from cysteine to phenylalanine, the CDR3 has 17 residues. Just the 51-base CDR3 DNA is kept, in frame starting at base 1. For CDR1 and CDR2, the germline V gene (reference sequence) lists MNHEY and SMNVEV. Ends trimmed: V by 0 bases, J by 6 bases; bases unmatched to a gene: 8. The library came from the immunoSEQ multiplex PCR assay. For the multiplex PCR, a mixture combining 60 forward primers for TCR Vbeta segments and 13 reverse primers for TCR Jbeta segments was used. Amplification of the CDR3 region of rearranged TCR beta genes was performed with a multiplex PCR assay on genomic DNA. On the Illumina HiSeq System, the amplified TCR beta libraries were sequenced as 87-base-pair reads. From the authors' description of their analysis: In a later analysis, around 80 million unique TCR beta chains were counted across the roughly 670 repertoires, and approximately 11 million of these chains were shared by at least two donors. Raw reads were error-corrected and collapsed into unique sequences with a nearest-neighbor algorithm that merged closely related sequences to remove PCR and sequencing errors. CDR3 sequences were aligned to IMGT reference sequences to assign V, D and J gene segments. For a sequence to be retained, a match of at least six nucleotides was required to both a V gene segment and a J gene segment. Rearrangements were classified as productive when the CDR3 lacked stop codons and remained in frame with V and J, and all other rearrangements were classified as non-productive. Following IMGT convention, CDR3 was defined as the stretch from the second conserved V-encoded cysteine up to the conserved J-encoded phenylalanine. Sequences without an unambiguous match to a single V gene segment were excluded from the earlier analysis of several hundred of the donors. In an earlier analysis of several hundred of the donors, V segments were called functional above 56.7% productive rearrangements and were called segregating when the between-donor standard deviation exceeded 5%. To diagnose cytomegalovirus status from the catalog of TCR beta chain sequences, a statistical classification framework was built. A later analysis assigned V and J genes by comparing TCR nucleotide sequences with IMGT/GENE-DB human TR gene sequences. Using the TCRdist pipeline, a later analysis assigned CDR3 sequences along with most-parsimonious VDJ recombination scenarios. In a later analysis, each TCR beta chain was defined by its CDR3 amino acid sequence together with its V-gene family, and reads lacking a unique V-gene family were excluded. To address suspected cross-contamination and a sequencing artifact, a later analysis removed a few hundred highly shared, low-generation-probability nucleotide sequences. For each public chain, a later analysis derived a clonal expansion index from normalized ranks of inferred template counts within each repertoire. In a later analysis, generation probabilities were computed using a VDJ recombination model fitted to out-of-frame rearrangements, and the results were checked against IGoR. In a later analysis, hypergeometric tests were used to score TCR-TCR, TCR-HLA and TCR-CMV co-occurrence, with a repertoire-size bias correction applied to TCR pairs. In a later analysis, false discovery rates were estimated by permuting HLA or CMV assignments 20 times. In a later analysis, co-occurring TCRs were grouped using DBSCAN, with TCRdist sequence similarity added in when clustering inside HLA-allele-positive subsets. Repertoires with fewer than 30,000 or more than 120,000 public chains, plus five repertoires with anomalous nucleotide sharing, were excluded from co-occurrence clustering. Here the immuneACCESS table is served through TCRdb, limited to in-frame sequences with V and J called. Missing clones are a known gap in these copies; in checked studies unresolved V genes cover under half, and the rest lacks a known reason. V, J and clone size were drawn from that table, and D and trimming were deduced from the DNA. In all, the sample holds 150,000 or so clones, and about 80% of those were seen once. Together, the top ten hold roughly 13% of the sample.

These data belong to a study of cytomegalovirus exposure and HLA in healthy donors (dated by TCRdb to 2016 to 2017). With respect to the entire study: An earlier analysis of several hundred of the donors reported 276 Gb of sequence data and around 110 million unique TCR beta sequences from 190 million or so T cells. Besides the first cohort of roughly 640 subjects, a separate validation cohort made up of roughly 120 different subjects was used. The T cell repertoires of several hundred subjects were profiled by immunosequencing and related to cytomegalovirus serostatus. Both class I and class II loci were covered by HLA typing, at four-digit resolution. Roughly 300 gigabases of sequencing data and approximately 85 million unique TCR sequences were included in an early release covering about 700 HLA-typed donors. The later analysis used no new phenotypic data to find candidate immune exposures, relying instead on TCR beta sequences and their occurrence across donors. Typing coverage varied by locus: about 629-640 donors for A, B, C, DRB1 and DQB1; 500 to 550 for DQA1; more than 600 for DPA1; approximately 470 for DPB1. Donor age, sex, ethnicity and CMV serostatus were compiled alongside the repertoire data. Genome-wide SNP genotypes for about 65% of the roughly 670 donors were used in a later genetic analysis, which treated that subset as a discovery cohort. To study patterns of TCR occurrence, a later analysis re-analyzed previously published TCR beta repertoires from around 660 donors and added high-resolution HLA genotyping. On average, about 240,000 unique TCR beta nucleotide sequences were sequenced per donor among 398 genotyped donors of the cohort, with roughly 20% of those sequences being non-productive. Every discovery cohort repertoire had been produced on one sequencing platform. To predict cytomegalovirus infection status, the study brought together high-throughput TCR immunosequencing, statistical association of individual TCRs with disease status, and machine learning. Of the approximately 400 genotyped donors, 75% to 85% were placed in the genetic ancestry cluster associated with self-reported Caucasian donors. The aim of the study was to test whether cataloging public T cell receptors could identify signatures of past pathogen exposure. Because of strong linkage in the cohort, roughly five DR-DQ haplotypes were treated as single units for association and clustering. To decide whether each TCR beta V gene segment behaved as functional or pseudogenic, an earlier analysis of some 600 of the donors relied on high-throughput TCR beta sequencing. Summary of the overall study and its limitations: An association between a missense DCLRE1C variant and V-gene and J-gene trimming of TCR beta chains was found in a later genetic analysis and replicated in an independent cohort. Several of the top co-occurrence clusters appeared to be linked to parvovirus B19, influenza, CMV and Epstein-Barr virus, according to a later analysis. Sequencing depth was assumed to be roughly uniform across donors in the presence/absence analyses, though that assumption may not hold. Some IMGT-functional V segments, including TRBV6-2 and TRBV6-3, could not be distinguished by the 87-base-pair reads and were therefore excluded. In an earlier analysis of approximately 590 of the donors, most TCR beta V segments appeared in productive rearrangements about 90% or about 30% of the time, broadly matching IMGT annotations. Compared with the approximately 710-donor mean, donors in an Asian-associated ancestry cluster had fewer N-insertions in productive TCRs, according to a later genetic analysis. The authors suggested that the approach could potentially be extended to other disease states and immunological phenotypes. In a later analysis, HLA-associated TCR beta chains were found to be more clonally expanded and to have lower generation probabilities than equally common non-associated chains. This cohort had only TCR beta chains sequenced, and the lack of alpha or paired-chain data limited which features could be detected. In the study, about 150 TCR beta chains were listed as associated with cytomegalovirus. In vitro tests confirmed that three of the cytomegalovirus-associated TCR beta chains recognize cytomegalovirus antigens. While some public TCRs were present in many individuals, most TCR sequences turned up only very rarely across donors. A later analysis found that TCR association rates varied across HLA loci, with DRB1 alleles showing the most associated TCRs and HLA-C alleles the fewest. Correlated functional status among segregating V segments might be attributable to linkage disequilibrium, but an unknown experimental factor could not be ruled out. When HLA alleles, especially DR and DQ, strongly co-occurred, TCR associations were difficult to assign to individual alleles. Most CMV-associated TCR beta chains appeared to be HLA-restricted in a later analysis, and the HLA associations seemed to be driven largely by CMV exposure. Because HLA typing was missing for some donors at each locus, association tests included only the typed subset. A further reported finding was that TCR beta sequences accurately predicted the HLA-A and HLA-B alleles for most subjects in the first cohort. A cluster of highly shared sequence variants was judged likely to represent a technical artifact of the sequencing pipeline. Because counts were too low, roughly 16 rarely observed V segments, including chromosome 9 orphons, were excluded from the earlier analysis of several hundred of the donors. Specific HLA alleles were associated with 18,000 or so TCR beta sequences at a false discovery rate of 0.05 in a later analysis. In both the original and validation cohorts, the classifier was reported to diagnose cytomegalovirus status with high specificity and sensitivity. Immune exposure information for the cohort was limited to CMV serostatus.

The cohort was made up of about 670 healthy bone marrow donors. Cohort members were all nominally healthy when sampled, although unrecorded immune exposures were likely present. The donor was CMV seropositive and belonged to the group of about 290 seropositive cohort members. Every donor gave a peripheral blood sample, and the peripheral blood mononuclear cells from that sample were used for TCR beta sequencing. The Qiagen DNeasy Blood Extraction Kit was used to extract genomic DNA from the blood cell samples. Sequencing was performed on PBMCs. The chain is assembled from TRBV27 and TRBJ2-2; 9 junctional bases match TRBD2. This receptor was obtained from a man under 40 in good health and CMV-seropositive. In nucleotides, the sequence is TGTGCCAGCAGTTTATCGTTCGGACTAGCGTTTTCCGGGGAGCTGTTTTTT. It is translated as CASSLSFGLAFSGELFF.